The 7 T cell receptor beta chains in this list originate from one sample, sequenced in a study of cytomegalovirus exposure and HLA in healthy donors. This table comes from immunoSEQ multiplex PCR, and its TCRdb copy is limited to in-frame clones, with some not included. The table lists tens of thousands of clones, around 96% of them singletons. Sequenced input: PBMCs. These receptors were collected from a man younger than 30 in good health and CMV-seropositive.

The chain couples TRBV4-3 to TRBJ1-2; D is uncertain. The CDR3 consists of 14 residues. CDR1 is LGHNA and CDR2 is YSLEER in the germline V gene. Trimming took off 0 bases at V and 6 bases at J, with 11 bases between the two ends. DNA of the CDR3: TGCGCCAGCAGCCAAGACCTGATCTCAGATGGCTACACCTTC. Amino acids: CASSQDLISDGYTF.

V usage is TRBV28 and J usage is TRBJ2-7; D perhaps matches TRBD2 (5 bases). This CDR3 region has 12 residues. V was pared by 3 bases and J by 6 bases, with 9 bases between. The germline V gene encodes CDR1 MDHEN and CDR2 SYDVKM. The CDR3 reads CASSFLDSEQYF. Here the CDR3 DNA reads TGTGCCAGCAGTTTCCTGGACTCCGAGCAGTACTTC. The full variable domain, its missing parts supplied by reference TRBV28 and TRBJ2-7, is DVKVTQSSRYLVKRTGEKVFLECVQDMDHENMFWYRQDPGLGLRLIYFSYDVKMKEKGDIPEGYSVSREKKERFSLILESASTNQTSMYLCASSFLDSEQYFGPGTRLTVT.

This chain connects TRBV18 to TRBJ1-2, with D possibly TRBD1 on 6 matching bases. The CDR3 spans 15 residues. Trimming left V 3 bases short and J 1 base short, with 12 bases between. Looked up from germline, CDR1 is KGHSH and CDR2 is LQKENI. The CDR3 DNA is TGTGCCAGCTCACCGAGACAGGAGATTAACTATGGCTACACCTTC. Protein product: CASSPRQEINYGYTF.

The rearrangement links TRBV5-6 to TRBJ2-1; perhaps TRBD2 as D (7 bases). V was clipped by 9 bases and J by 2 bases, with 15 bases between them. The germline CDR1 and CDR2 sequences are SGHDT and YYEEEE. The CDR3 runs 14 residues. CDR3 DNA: TGTGCCACTGCGGGGGCGAGTCCCTACAATGAGCAGTTCTTC. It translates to CATAGASPYNEQFF.

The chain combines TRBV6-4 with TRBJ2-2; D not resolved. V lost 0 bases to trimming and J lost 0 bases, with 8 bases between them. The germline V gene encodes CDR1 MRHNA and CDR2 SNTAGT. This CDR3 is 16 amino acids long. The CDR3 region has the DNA TGTGCCAGCAGTGACTCGAGTATATCGAACACCGGGGAGCTGTTTTTT. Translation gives CASSDSSISNTGELFF.

In nucleotides, the CDR3 is TGTGCCAGCAGTCCCGGGACAGGGGGTAACTATGGCTACACCTTC. This sequence encodes CASSPGTGGNYGYTF. V is TRBV27 and J is TRBJ1-2, with 11 nucleotides matching TRBD1. Germline CDR1 MNHEY, CDR2 SMNVEV (reference sequence). This CDR3 has 15 amino acids. The J segment lost 1 base and the V segment lost 5 bases, leaving 3 bases of the junction unmatched.

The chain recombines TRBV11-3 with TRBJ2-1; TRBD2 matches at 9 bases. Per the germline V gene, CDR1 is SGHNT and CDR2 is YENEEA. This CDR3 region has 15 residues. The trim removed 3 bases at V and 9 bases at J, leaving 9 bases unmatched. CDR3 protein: CASSFKASGIGEQFF. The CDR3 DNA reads TGTGCCAGCAGCTTTAAGGCTAGCGGGATTGGTGAGCAGTTCTTC.